The clone carrying this TCR beta chain was seen more than once but under ten times. There are 15 residues in the CDR3. V was clipped by 2 bases and J by 2 bases, with 12 bases between them. The germline V gene encodes CDR1 MNHEY and CDR2 SVGAGI. The diagnoses drew upon clinical symptoms, serum thyroxine and TRAb, thyroid ultrasound and orbital computed tomography. These data belong to a study of T cells in Graves' hyperthyroidism and ophthalmopathy. Amplification targeted TCR beta CDR3 regions from RNA transcripts. Primed by the HTBI set, a first-round RT-PCR was run on the TCR CDR3. TCRdb processed the multiplex PCR reads anew with MiXCR; each CDR3 protein has one entry. The sample records about half a million distinct CDR3 sequences, roughly 21% being singletons.

The genes are TRBV6-5 and TRBJ2-5, with no clear D. The TCR sequence derives from a man aged 35 to 55 with Graves' ophthalmopathy. Material: blood. The CDR3 loop is CASSYLRAIQETQYF. The DNA for the CDR3 is TGTGCCAGCAGTTACCTCCGCGCAATACAAGAGACCCAGTACTTC.